This TCR beta chain was recorded in a study of T cells expressing NK-cell markers (dated by TCRdb to the early 2020s). Notes on the research overall: Three sorted T-cell subsets (CD3+CD56+NKG2C+, CD3+CD56+NKG2C- and CD3+CD56-NKG2C+) from 8 or 9 donors had their TCR beta-chain repertoires profiled. Among the eight sequenced donors, only one was HCMV-seronegative, while the other seven were HCMV-seropositive. The study sequenced eight donors, all healthy volunteers chosen at random: three men and five women. The libraries were sequenced on Illumina HiSeq 2000/2500, MiSeq or NextSeq, producing 2 x 150 bp reads.

CDR3 length: 15 amino acids, cysteine to phenylalanine. DNA is not on record. For sequencing, an Illumina HiSeq 2000 was employed. The TCR beta cDNA libraries were made using 5'RACE template switching, a step that added both a universal primer site and unique molecular identifiers. cDNA synthesis was primed from the TCR beta constant segment, followed by two successive PCR amplification steps. The authors' analysis ran thus. MIGEC was used to demultiplex reads and group the reads by UMI, and MiTCR was used to assemble and quantify clonotypes. To remove erroneous sequences, TCR cDNA sequences were retained only when supported by two or more reads. The tcR package was used for downstream repertoire analysis, and clonotypes were matched across fractions by CDR3 nucleotide sequence plus V segment. VDJmatch was used to annotate antigen specificity against VDJdb, with one amino acid substitution in CDR3 permitted. Following TCRdb reprocessing, every CDR3 protein sequence forms one entry, and DNA is not provided. The V and J calls follow TCRdb's processing rather than the paper's. The sample's table covers 450,000 to 600,000 distinct CDR3 sequences. The top ten clonotypes cover roughly 3.6% of the sample.

HCMV-specific IgG was detected in serum with a commercial ELISA kit to determine HCMV serostatus. Peripheral blood mononuclear cells were isolated from blood by Ficoll density gradient centrifugation. Points the paper makes about the study in general: Those dominant clonotypes were again the most abundant among CD3+CD56-NKG2C+ cells in a handful of donors, at about 28.3-60.1%. For 5 or 6 donors, the dominant CD3+CD56+NKG2C+ clonotypes were among the top 10 CD8+ clonotypes and accounted for about 1.0-8% of CD8+ T cells. It remained unclear whether the expanded NKG2C-expressing T cell clones were specific for HCMV antigens.

Comment on this clonotype: No antigen is known for it.

The chain is assembled from TRBV12-3 or TRBV12-4 and TRBJ2-5; the TCRdb D gene call, TRBD1, has no DNA to confirm it. Sequencing input: blood T cells: a sorted CD56 or NKG2C T cell subset, CD4+ or CD8+ T cells, or bulk PBMC T cells (not recorded which). This sequence was found in a man between 18 and 35 years old in good health. Donor details come from another sample of the same person, matched by shared clones. The CDR3 loop reads CASSLGGQYQETQYF.